Listed below are T cell receptor beta chains from one sample, sequenced in a study of blood T cell repertoires in COVID-19. Assay: immunoSEQ multiplex PCR; the TCRdb copy retains only in-frame clones and omits some. Of around 170,000 clones in the sample, about 81% were seen once. The sample consisted of peripheral blood. These receptors all stem from a woman aged 80 or older with COVID-19, enrolled during active disease. Each CDR3 is given with its conserved first and last residue. Each record gives: J gene, D gene, V gene, clone size, CDR3 protein, CDR3 DNA. A D gene is named only where the DNA matches it firmly. Size tells how often a clone was seen (once, few, many) or the class of an expanded clone, and some rows leave it out.

>TRBJ2-7|TRBD2|TRBV4-1|once
CASSPVTSSSYEQYF
TGCGCCAGCAGCCCTGTGACTAGCAGTTCCTACGAGCAGTACTTC
>TRBJ2-7|TRBD1|TRBV18|.
CASSLDRDEQYF
TGTGCCAGCTCACTTGACAGGGACGAGCAGTACTTC
>TRBJ1-2|.|TRBV5-6|.
CASSSGTPGYTF
TGTGCCAGCAGCTCCGGGACACCCGGCTACACCTTC
>TRBJ2-1|TRBD2|TRBV5-1|.
CASSSVAGAHEQFF
TGCGCCAGCAGCTCGGTAGCGGGAGCTCATGAGCAGTTCTTC
>TRBJ2-2|TRBD2|TRBV3-1/TRBV3-2|once
CASSQAGGRTGELFF
TGTGCCAGCAGCCAAGCGGGAGGCCGAACCGGGGAGCTGTTTTTT
>TRBJ1-6|TRBD1|TRBV25-1|.
CASSGDRGRGNSPLHF
TGTGCCAGCAGTGGGGACAGGGGGCGAGGAAATTCACCCCTCCACTTT
>TRBJ2-1|TRBD1|TRBV9|.
CASSVEGQLYNEQFF
TGTGCCAGCAGCGTAGAGGGACAGCTATACAATGAGCAGTTCTTC
>TRBJ1-5|.|TRBV2|.
CASSREVYQPQHF
TGTGCCAGCAGTCGGGAAGTTTATCAGCCCCAGCATTTT
>TRBJ2-7|TRBD2|TRBV2|few
CASRGGWDEQYF
TGTGCCAGCAGGGGAGGGTGGGACGAGCAGTACTTC
>TRBJ2-1|.|TRBV5-4|many
CASSLVGATSYNEQFF
TGTGCCAGCAGCTTGGTGGGCGCCACCTCCTACAATGAGCAGTTCTTC
>TRBJ2-7|.|TRBV19|.
CASSIGTPYEQYF
TGTGCCAGTAGTATCGGGACTCCGTACGAGCAGTACTTC
>TRBJ2-3|TRBD2|TRBV6-2/TRBV6-3|.
CASSLLAGGSGTDTQYF
TGTGCCAGCAGTCTTCTAGCGGGAGGGTCGGGCACAGATACGCAGTATTTT
>TRBJ2-7|TRBD2|TRBV4-2|few
CASSQDGGGLYEQYF
TGTGCCAGCAGCCAAGATGGCGGGGGACTCTACGAGCAGTACTTC
>TRBJ1-6|.|TRBV18|.
CASSPGGGLRSPLHF
TGTGCCAGCTCACCCGGGGGGGGGCTTCGTTCACCCCTCCACTTT
>TRBJ2-5|TRBD1|TRBV7-8|.
CASSQRQGTYQETQYF
TGTGCCAGCAGCCAACGACAGGGAACGTACCAAGAGACCCAGTACTTC
>TRBJ2-5|TRBD2|TRBV2|once
CASRQTSGEETQYF
TGTGCCAGCAGGCAGACTAGCGGGGAAGAGACCCAGTACTTC
>TRBJ1-3|.|TRBV20-1|.
CSASQRGSGNTIYF
TGCAGTGCTAGTCAGCGGGGCTCTGGAAACACCATATATTTT
>TRBJ1-1|.|TRBV19|once
CASSFVLGASTEAFF
TGTGCCAGTAGTTTCGTGTTAGGGGCATCCACTGAAGCTTTCTTT
>TRBJ2-7|TRBD1|TRBV11-2|.
CASSPWDRANEQYF
TGTGCCAGCAGTCCGTGGGACAGGGCGAACGAGCAGTACTTC
>TRBJ2-1|.|TRBV27|.
CASSLSGPGENSYNEQFF
TGTGCCAGCAGTTTATCGGGGCCGGGGGAGAACTCCTACAATGAGCAGTTCTTC
>TRBJ2-7|TRBD2|TRBV29-1|once
CSVEVWEGAQYF
TGCAGCGTTGAAGTTTGGGAGGGCGCACAGTACTTC
>TRBJ1-2|.|TRBV10-2|few
CASSDGVYGYTF
TGCGCCAGCAGTGACGGTGTCTATGGCTACACCTTC